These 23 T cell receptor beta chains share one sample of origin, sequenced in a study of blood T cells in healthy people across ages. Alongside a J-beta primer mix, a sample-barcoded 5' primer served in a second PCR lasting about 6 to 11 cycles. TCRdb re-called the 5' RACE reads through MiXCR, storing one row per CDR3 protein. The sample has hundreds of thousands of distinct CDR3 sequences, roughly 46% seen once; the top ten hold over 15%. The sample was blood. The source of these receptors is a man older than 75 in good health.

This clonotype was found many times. In DNA, the CDR3 is TGTGCCAGCAGCCTCGGGGCAGGAGAGACCCAGTACTTC. Translation gives CASSLGAGETQYF. The rearrangement links TRBV7-2 to TRBJ2-5; D possibly matches TRBD1 or TRBD2 (5 bases each). In germline, CDR1 is SGHTA, CDR2 FQGNSA. V shed 5 bases and J shed 4 bases, with 11 bases lying between them. The CDR3 extends over 13 amino acids. Based on the CDR3 plus reference TRBV7-2 and TRBJ2-5, the full variable domain is GAGVSQSPSNKVTEKGKDVELRCDPISGHTALYWYRQSLGQGLEFLIYFQGNSAPDKSGLPSDRFSAERTGGSVSTLTIQRTQQEDSAVYLCASSLGAGETQYFGPGTRLLVL.

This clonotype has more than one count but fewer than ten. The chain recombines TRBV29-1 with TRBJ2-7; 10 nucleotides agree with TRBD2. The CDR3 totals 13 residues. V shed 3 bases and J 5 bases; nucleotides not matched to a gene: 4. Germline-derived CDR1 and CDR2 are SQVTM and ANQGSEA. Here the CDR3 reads CSVEGLAPHEQYF. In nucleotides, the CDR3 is TGCAGCGTTGAGGGACTAGCGCCGCACGAGCAGTACTTC.

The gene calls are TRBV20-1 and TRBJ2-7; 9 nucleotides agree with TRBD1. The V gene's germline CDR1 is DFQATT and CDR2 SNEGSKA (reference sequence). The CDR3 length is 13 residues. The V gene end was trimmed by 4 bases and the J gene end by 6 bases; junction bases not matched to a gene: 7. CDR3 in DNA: TGCAGTGCTAAGGGACAGGGTCACTGCGAGCAGTACTTC. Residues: CSAKGQGHCEQYF.

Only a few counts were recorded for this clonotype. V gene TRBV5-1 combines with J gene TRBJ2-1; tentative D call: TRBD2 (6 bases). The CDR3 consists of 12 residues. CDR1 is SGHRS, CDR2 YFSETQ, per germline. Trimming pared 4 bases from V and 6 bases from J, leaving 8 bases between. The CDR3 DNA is TGCGCCAGCAGCGCGACTAGCAATGAGCAGTTCTTC. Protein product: CASSATSNEQFF.

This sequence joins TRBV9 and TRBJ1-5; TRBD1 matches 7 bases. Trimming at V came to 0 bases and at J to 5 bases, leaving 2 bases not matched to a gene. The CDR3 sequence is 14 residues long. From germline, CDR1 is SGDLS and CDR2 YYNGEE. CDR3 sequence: CASSVAGGDQPQHF. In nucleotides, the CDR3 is TGTGCCAGCAGCGTAGCAGGGGGGGATCAGCCCCAGCATTTT.

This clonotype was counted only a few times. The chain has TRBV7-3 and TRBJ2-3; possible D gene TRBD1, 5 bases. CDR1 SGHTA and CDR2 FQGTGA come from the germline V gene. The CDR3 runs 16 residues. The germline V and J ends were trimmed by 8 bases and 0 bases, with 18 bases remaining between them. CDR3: CASCSYGQSSTDTQYF. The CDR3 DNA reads TGTGCCAGCTGCTCCTACGGACAAAGTAGCACAGATACGCAGTATTTT.

CDR3 sequence reads: CAIRDSTNTEAFF. The CDR3 nucleotides are TGTGCCATCAGGGACAGTACGAACACTGAAGCTTTCTTT. The chain has TRBV10-3 and TRBJ1-1; maybe TRBD1 (6 bases). Per the germline V gene, CDR1 is ENHRY and CDR2 is SYGVKD. V was shortened by 6 bases and J by 1 base, with 9 bases between the two germline ends. CDR3 size: 13 residues.

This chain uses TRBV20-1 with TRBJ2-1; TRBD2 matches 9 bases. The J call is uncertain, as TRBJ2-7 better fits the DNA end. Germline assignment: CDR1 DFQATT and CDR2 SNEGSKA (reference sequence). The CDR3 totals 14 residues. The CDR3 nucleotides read TGCAGTGCTAGTCGACTAGCGGTCTACAATGAGCAGTACTTC. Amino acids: CSASRLAVYNEQYF.

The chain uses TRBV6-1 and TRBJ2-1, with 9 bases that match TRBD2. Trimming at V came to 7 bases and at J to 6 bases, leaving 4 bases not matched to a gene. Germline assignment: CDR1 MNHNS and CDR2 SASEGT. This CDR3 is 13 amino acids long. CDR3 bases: TGTGCCAGCAATCGCGGGAGGGCCAATGAGCAGTTCTTC. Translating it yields CASNRGRANEQFF.

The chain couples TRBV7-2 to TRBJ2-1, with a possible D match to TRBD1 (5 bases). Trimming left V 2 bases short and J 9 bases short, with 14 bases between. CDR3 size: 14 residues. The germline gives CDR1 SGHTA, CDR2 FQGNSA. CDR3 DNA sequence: TGTGCCAGCAGCTTAATCCGCCAGGGTGGTGAGCAGTTCTTC. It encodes CASSLIRQGGEQFF.

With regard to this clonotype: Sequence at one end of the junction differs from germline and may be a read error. This CDR3 reads CARSVETGGRSPLHF. The CDR3 bases are TGTGCCCGGAGTGTGGAGACAGGGGGACGTTCACCCCTCCACTTT. This chain joins TRBV30 and TRBJ1-6, with TRBD1 matching 9 bases. CDR3 length: 15 residues. Germline values: CDR1 GTSNPN, CDR2 SVGIG (reference sequence).

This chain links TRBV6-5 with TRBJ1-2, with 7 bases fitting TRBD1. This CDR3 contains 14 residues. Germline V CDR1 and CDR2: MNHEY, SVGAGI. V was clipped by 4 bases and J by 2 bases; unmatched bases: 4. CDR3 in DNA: TGTGCCAGCAGTTGGCCGACAGGGAACTATGGCTACACCTTC. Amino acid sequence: CASSWPTGNYGYTF.

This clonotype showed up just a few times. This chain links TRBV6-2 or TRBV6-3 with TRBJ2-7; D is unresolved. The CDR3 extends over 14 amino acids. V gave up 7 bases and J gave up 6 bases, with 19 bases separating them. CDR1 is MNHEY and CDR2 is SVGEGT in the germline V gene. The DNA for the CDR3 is TGTGCCAGCAACAATGGACCGCCCTTGCGCGAGCAGTACTTC. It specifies CASNNGPPLREQYF.

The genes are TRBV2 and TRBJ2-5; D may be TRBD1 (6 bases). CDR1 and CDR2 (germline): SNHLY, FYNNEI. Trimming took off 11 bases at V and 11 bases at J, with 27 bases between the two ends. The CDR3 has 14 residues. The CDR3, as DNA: TGTGCCGGCTCAGGTGTCAGGGGTAATGGGAAGCAGTACTTC. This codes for CAGSGVRGNGKQYF.

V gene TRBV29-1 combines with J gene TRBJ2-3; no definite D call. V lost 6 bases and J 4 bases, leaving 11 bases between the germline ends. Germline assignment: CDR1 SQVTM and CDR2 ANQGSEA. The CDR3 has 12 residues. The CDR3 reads CSVQHRPDTQYF. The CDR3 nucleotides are TGCAGCGTACAACACCGCCCAGATACGCAGTATTTT.

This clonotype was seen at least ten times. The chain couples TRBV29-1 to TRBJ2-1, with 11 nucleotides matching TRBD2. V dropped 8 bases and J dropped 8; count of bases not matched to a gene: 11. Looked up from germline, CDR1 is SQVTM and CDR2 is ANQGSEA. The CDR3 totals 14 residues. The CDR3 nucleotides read TGCAGCATCACTGGGGCTAGCGGGAGGTATGAGCAGTTCTTC. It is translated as CSITGASGRYEQFF.

The CDR3 coding sequence is TGTGCCAGCCGGCCGAGGCGCACAGATACGCAGTATTTT. The encoded protein is CASRPRRTDTQYF. This sequence joins TRBV2 and TRBJ2-3; D not resolved. This CDR3 is built from 13 residues. Germline CDR1 SNHLY, CDR2 FYNNEI. V lost 8 bases and J lost 1, with 10 bases in between.

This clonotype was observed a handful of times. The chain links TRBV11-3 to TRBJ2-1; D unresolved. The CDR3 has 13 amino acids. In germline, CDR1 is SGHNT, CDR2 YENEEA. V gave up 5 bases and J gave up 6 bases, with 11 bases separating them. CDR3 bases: TGTGCCAGCAGCCCATACCCTCCCAATGAGCAGTTCTTC. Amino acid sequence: CASSPYPPNEQFF. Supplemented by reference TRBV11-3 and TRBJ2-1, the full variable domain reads EAGVVQSPRYKIIEKKQPVAFWCNPISGHNTLYWYLQNLGQGPELLIRYENEEAVDDSQLPKDRFSAERLKGVDSTLKIQPAELGDSAVYLCASSPYPPNEQFFGPGTRLTVL.

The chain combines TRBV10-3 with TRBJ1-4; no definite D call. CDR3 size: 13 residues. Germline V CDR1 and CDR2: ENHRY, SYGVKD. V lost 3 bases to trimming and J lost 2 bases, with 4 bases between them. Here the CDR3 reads CAISDSTNEKLFF. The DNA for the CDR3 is TGTGCCATCAGTGACAGCACTAATGAAAAACTGTTTTTT.

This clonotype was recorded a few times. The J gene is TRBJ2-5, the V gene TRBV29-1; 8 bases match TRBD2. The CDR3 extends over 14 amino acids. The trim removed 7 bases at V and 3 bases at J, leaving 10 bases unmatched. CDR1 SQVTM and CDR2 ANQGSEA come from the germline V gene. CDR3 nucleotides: TGCAGCGGCCGCGAAGATAGCGGGAAAGAGACCCAGTACTTC. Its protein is CSGREDSGKETQYF.

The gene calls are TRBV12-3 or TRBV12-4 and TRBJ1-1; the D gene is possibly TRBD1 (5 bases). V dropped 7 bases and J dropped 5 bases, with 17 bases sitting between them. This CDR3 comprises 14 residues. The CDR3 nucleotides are TGTGCCAGCACCACTGTGGCGGGGACGACTGAAGCTTTCTTT. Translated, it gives CASTTVAGTTEAFF.

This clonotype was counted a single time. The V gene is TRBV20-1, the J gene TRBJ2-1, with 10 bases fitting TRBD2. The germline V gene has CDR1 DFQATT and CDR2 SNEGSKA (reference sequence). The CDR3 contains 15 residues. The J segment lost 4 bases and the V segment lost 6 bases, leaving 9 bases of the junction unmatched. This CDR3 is CSAPPSGRAYNEQFF. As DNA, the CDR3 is TGCAGTGCCCCACCGAGCGGGAGGGCATACAATGAGCAGTTCTTC.

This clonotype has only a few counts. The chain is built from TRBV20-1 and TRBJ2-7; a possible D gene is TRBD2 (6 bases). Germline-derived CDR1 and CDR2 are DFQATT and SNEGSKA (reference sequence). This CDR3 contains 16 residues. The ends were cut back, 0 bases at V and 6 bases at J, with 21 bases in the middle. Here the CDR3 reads CSARDQSSGTSLEQYF. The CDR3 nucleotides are TGCAGTGCTAGAGATCAGAGTAGCGGAACCAGCCTCGAGCAGTACTTC.